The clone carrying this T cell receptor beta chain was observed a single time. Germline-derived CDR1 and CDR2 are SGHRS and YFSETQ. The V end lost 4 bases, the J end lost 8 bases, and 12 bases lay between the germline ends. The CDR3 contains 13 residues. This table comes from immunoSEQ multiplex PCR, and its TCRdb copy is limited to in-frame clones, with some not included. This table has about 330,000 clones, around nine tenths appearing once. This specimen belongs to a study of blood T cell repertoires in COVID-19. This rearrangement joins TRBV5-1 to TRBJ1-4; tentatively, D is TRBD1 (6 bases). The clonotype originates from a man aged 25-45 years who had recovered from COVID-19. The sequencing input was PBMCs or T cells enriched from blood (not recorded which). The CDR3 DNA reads TGCGCCAGCAGCCAGGGGTCAGGGGAAAAACTGTTTTTT. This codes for CASSQGSGEKLFF.